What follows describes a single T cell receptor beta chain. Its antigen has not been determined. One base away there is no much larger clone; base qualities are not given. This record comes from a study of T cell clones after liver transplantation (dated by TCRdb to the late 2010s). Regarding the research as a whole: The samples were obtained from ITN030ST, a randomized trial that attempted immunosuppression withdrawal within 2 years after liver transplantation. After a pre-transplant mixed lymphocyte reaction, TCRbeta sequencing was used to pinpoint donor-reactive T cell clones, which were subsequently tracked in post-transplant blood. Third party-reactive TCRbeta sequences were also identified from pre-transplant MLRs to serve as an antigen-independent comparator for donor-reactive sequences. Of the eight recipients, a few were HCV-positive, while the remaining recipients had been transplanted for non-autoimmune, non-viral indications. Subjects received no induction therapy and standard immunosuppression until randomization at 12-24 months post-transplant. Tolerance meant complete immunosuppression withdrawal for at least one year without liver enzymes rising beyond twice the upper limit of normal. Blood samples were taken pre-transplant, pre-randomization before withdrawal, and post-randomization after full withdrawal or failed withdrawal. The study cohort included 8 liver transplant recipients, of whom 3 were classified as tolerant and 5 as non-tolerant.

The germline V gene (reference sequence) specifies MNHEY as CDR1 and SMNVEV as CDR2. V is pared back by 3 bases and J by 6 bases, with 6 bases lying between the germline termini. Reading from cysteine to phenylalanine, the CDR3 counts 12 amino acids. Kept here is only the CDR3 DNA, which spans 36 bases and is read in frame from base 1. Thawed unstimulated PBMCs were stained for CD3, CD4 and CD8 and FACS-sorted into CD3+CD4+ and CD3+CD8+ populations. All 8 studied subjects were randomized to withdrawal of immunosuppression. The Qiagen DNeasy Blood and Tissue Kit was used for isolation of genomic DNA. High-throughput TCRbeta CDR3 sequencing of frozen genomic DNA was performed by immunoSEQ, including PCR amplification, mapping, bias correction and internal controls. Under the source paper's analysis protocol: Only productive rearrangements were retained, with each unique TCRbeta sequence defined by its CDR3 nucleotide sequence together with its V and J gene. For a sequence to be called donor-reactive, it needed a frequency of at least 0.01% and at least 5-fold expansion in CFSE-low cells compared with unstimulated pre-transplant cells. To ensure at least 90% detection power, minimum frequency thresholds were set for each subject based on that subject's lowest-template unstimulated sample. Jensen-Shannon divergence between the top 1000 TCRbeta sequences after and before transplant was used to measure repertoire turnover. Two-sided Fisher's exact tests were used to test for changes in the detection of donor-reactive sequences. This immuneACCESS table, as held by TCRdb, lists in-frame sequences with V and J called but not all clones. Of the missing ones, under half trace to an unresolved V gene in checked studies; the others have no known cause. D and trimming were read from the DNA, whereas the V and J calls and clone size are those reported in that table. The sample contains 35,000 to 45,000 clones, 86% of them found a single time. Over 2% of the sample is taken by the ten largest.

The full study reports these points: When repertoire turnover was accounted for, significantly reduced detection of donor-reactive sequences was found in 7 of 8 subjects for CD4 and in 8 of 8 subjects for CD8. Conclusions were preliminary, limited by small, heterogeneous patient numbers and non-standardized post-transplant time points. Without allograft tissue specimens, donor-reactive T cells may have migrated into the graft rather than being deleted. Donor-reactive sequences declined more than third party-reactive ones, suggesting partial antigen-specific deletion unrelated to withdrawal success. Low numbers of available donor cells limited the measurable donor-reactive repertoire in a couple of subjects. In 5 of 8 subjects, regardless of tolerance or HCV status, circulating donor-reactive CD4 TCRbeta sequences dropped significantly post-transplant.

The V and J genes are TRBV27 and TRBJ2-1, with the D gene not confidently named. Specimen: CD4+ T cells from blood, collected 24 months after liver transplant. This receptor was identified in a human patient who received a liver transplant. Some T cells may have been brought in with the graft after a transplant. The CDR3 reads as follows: CASSLWGNEQFF. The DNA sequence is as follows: TGTGCCAGCAGTTTGTGGGGCAATGAGCAGTTCTTC.